These 19 T cell receptor beta chains were all obtained from the same sample, sequenced in a study of post-analysis software for immune sequencing data. No cognate antigen is known for these TCRs. The study's findings and limits: TRBV segments more frequent in patients than in controls numbered a few and included TRBV5-6, TRBV5-1 and TRBV20-1.

Every TCR beta cDNA library bore unique molecular identifiers. TCRdb independently ran MiXCR on the PCR reads; one entry per CDR3 protein. The profile covers around 770,000 distinct CDR3 sequences, with just over 45% appearing a single time and 4.9% taken by the ten largest. The source material was blood. All receptors come from a girl between 5 and 17 years old with multiple sclerosis.

The table lists this clonotype with a few counts. The gene calls are TRBV5-1 and TRBJ1-2, with 9 nucleotides matching TRBD1. Germline-derived CDR1 and CDR2 are SGHRS and YFSETQ. The junction had 4 bases not matched to a gene; V was cut back by 1 base and J by 6 bases. The CDR3 runs to 14 residues. The CDR3 nucleotides are TGCGCCAGCAGCTTGTCACAGGGGGCAGATGGCTACACCTTC. This codes for CASSLSQGADGYTF.

The chain couples TRBV12-5 to TRBJ2-1; maybe TRBD2 (5 bases). This CDR3 spans 13 amino acids. V was pared by 0 bases and J by 8 bases, with 8 bases between. CDR1 LGHNT and CDR2 FRNRAP come from the germline V gene. For the CDR3, the DNA is TGTGCTAGTGGTTTGGTACACGGGGATGAGCAGTTCTTC. Its translation is CASGLVHGDEQFF.

The CDR3 is CASSLGALAGEGVTKNIQYF. CDR3 in DNA: TGTGCCAGCAGCTTAGGAGCACTAGCGGGAGAGGGGGTTACCAAAAACATTCAGTACTTC. The chain joins TRBV11-2 to TRBJ2-7; 11 bases agree with TRBD2. The end of the DNA aligns better with TRBJ2-4, so the J call may be wrong. Per germline, CDR1 SGHAT and CDR2 FQNNGV. This CDR3 spans 20 amino acids.

The chain couples TRBV5-5 to TRBJ2-1; D not resolved. In germline, CDR1 is SGHKS, CDR2 YYEKEE (reference sequence). The CDR3 runs to 13 residues. Trimming shortened V by 4 bases and J by 12 bases, and 17 bases separated the two germline ends. In DNA form, the CDR3 reads TGTGCCAGCAGCCTACGTGATAAGGTTGGGCAGTTCTTC. Translation: CASSLRDKVGQFF.

The chain links TRBV10-3 to TRBJ1-6; D gene uncertain. V was cut by 6 bases and J by 7 bases, with 13 bases left in between. This CDR3 contains 14 residues. The V gene's germline CDR1 is ENHRY and CDR2 SYGVKD. The CDR3 sequence is CAIRPEAGNSPLHF. The CDR3 DNA sequence: TGTGCCATCAGGCCCGAGGCGGGGAATTCACCCCTCCACTTT.

V gene TRBV6-7 combines with J gene TRBJ2-5, with a possible D match to TRBD1 (6 bases). TRBV6-7 is labeled an ORF, and its function is uncertain. This CDR3 has 13 residues. The CDR3 nucleotides read TGTGGAACCCCAACAGGGAGATCTAGGGAGCAGTACTTC. Residues: CGTPTGRSREQYF.

As for this clonotype: This may arise from a read error, as a much more abundant clone is one base away. The chain couples TRBV29-1 to TRBJ2-1; 13 bases are a match to TRBD2. The CDR3 contains 16 residues. Germline CDR1 is SQVTM and CDR2 is ANQGSEA. Germline trimming cut 5 bases from V and 6 bases from J; bases unmatched to any gene: 10. Here the CDR3 DNA reads TGCAGCGTTACAGGACTAGCGGGAGCGAGACGCAATGAGCAGTTCTTC. Its protein product is CSVTGLAGARRNEQFF.

DNA of the CDR3: TGTGCCAGCAGCTTAGCAAGTGCAGGGGTGGAGACCCAGTACTTC. It specifies CASSLASAGVETQYF. The chain joins TRBV7-9 to TRBJ2-7; D possibly corresponds to TRBD1 (6 bases). With the DNA end fitting TRBJ2-5 better, the J assignment may be wrong. Looked up from germline, CDR1 is SEHNR and CDR2 is FQNEAQ (reference sequence). CDR3 length: 15 residues.

This clonotype was picked up a small number of times. This chain links TRBV7-2 with TRBJ1-2; D possibly corresponds to TRBD1 (5 bases). With 1 base removed from V and 7 bases from J, the gap between germline ends came to 7 bases. Germline-derived CDR1 and CDR2 are SGHTA and FQGNSA. The CDR3 contains 12 residues. CDR3 residues: CASSLVGGGYTF. DNA of the CDR3: TGTGCCAGCAGCTTAGTTGGGGGTGGCTACACCTTC.

The V and J genes are TRBV7-3 and TRBJ2-7; D is ambiguous. TRBJ2-5 explains the end of the DNA better; the J call may be wrong. This CDR3 is 15 amino acids long. Looked up from germline, CDR1 is SGHTA and CDR2 is FQGTGA. The CDR3 DNA reads as TGTGCCAGCAGCCCCTTTTTTAGTCCCGCGGAGACCCAGTACTTC. It translates to CASSPFFSPAETQYF.

This clonotype has more than one count but fewer than ten. The genes are TRBV7-3 and TRBJ2-3; D call uncertain. This CDR3 is built from 15 residues. V was pared by 0 bases and J by 1 base, with 8 bases between. Germline loops: CDR1 SGHTA, CDR2 FQGTGA. CDR3 in amino acids: CASSLTESGTDTQYF. CDR3 nucleotides: TGTGCCAGCAGCTTAACGGAGTCAGGCACAGATACGCAGTATTTT.

This clonotype was counted a few times. The chain has TRBV20-1 and TRBJ1-5; no reliable D call. CDR3 length equals 14 residues. Germline CDR1 DFQATT, CDR2 SNEGSKA (reference sequence). The V end lost 3 bases, the J end lost 0 bases, and 9 bases lay between the germline ends. This CDR3 is CSARGQNSNQPQHF. The DNA of the CDR3 is TGCAGTGCTAGGGGTCAGAATAGCAATCAGCCCCAGCATTTT.

This chain connects TRBV24-1 to TRBJ2-5; TRBD2 matches 9 bases. This CDR3 comprises 17 residues. V dropped 3 bases and J dropped 0; count of bases not matched to a gene: 7. Germline values: CDR1 KGHDR, CDR2 SFDVKD. The CDR3 is CATSDPRASGNQETQYF. CDR3 DNA sequence: TGTGCCACCAGTGATCCTCGGGCTAGCGGGAACCAAGAGACCCAGTACTTC.

The rearrangement links TRBV10-3 to TRBJ2-1, with 14 bases aligning to TRBD2. Germline CDR1 reads ENHRY; CDR2 reads SYGVKD. V lost 6 bases to trimming and J lost 9 bases; unmatched junction nucleotides: 7. This CDR3 comprises 15 residues. The CDR3 coding sequence is TGTGCCATCAGACCGACTAGCGGGAGGGGAAGTGAGCAGTTCTTC. It encodes CAIRPTSGRGSEQFF.

The V and J genes are TRBV9 and TRBJ1-6; D remains unclear. The germline gives CDR1 SGDLS, CDR2 YYNGEE. V gave up 1 base and J gave up 9 bases, with 11 bases separating them. CDR3 length: 14 amino acids. CDR3 nucleotides: TGTGCCAGCAGCGTATCAGGCGGCGGTTCACCCCTCCACTTT. Residues: CASSVSGGGSPLHF. Together with reference TRBV9 and TRBJ1-6, the CDR3 gives the full variable domain: DSGVTQTPKHLITATGQRVTLRCSPRSGDLSVYWYQQSLDQGLQFLIQYYNGEERAKGNILERFSAQQFPDLHSELNLSSLELGDSALYFCASSVSGGGSPLHFGNGTRLTVT.

The chain couples TRBV12-3 or TRBV12-4 to TRBJ2-1; 13 bases are a match to TRBD2. The CDR3 is made up of 16 amino acids. The trim removed 4 bases at V and 6 bases at J, leaving 6 bases unmatched. CDR3: CASSSPGLAGSNEQFF. CDR3 DNA sequence: TGTGCCAGCAGTTCCCCGGGACTAGCGGGATCCAATGAGCAGTTCTTC.

The chain uses TRBV7-2 and TRBJ2-3; 7 positions match TRBD2. Germline V gene data show CDR1 as SGHTA and CDR2 as FQGNSA. V lost 0 bases to trimming and J lost 2 bases; unmatched junction nucleotides: 2. CDR3 length: 15 amino acids. The CDR3 nucleotides are TGTGCCAGCAGCTTAGCGGGACTAAACACAGATACGCAGTATTTT. Protein: CASSLAGLNTDTQYF.

A few counts support this clonotype. V and J are TRBV6-6 and TRBJ2-6, with TRBD2 as a possible D gene (5 bases). The length of the CDR3 is 15 residues. Trimming removed 6 bases at V and 0 bases at J, with 9 bases between. Germline V gives CDR1 MNHNY, CDR2 SVGAGI (reference sequence). The CDR3 protein is CASRRTDSGANVLTF. DNA of the CDR3: TGTGCCAGCAGACGGACTGACTCTGGGGCCAACGTCCTGACTTTC.

The rearrangement uses TRBV7-3 and TRBJ2-1; D possibly corresponds to TRBD2 (6 bases). CDR3 length: 13 amino acids. CDR1 and CDR2 (germline): SGHTA, FQGTGA. Deletions cut 1 base from V and 8 bases from J, with 9 bases between. The CDR3 bases are TGTGCCAGCAGCTTAAGAAGGGAGGATGAGCAGTTCTTC. It translates to CASSLRREDEQFF.